Below, 31 T cell receptor beta chains from the same sample are listed, as sequenced in a study of blood T cell repertoires in COVID-19. Here immunoSEQ multiplex PCR was the method, and the copy in TCRdb shows in-frame clones only, minus some. The table records about 290,000 clones, 85% of them present only once. Sequenced material: peripheral blood. The origin of the receptors is a woman between 45 and 60 years old with active or convalescent COVID-19.

The chain joins TRBV28 to TRBJ1-3; no clear D. This CDR3 is 14 amino acids long. Trimming cost V 6 bases and J 0 bases, with 9 bases left between them. Germline V gives CDR1 MDHEN, CDR2 SYDVKM. CDR3 nucleotides: TGTGCCAGCAGCCTACAGTTCTCTGGAAACACCATATATTTT. It is translated as CASSLQFSGNTIYF.

The V call is TRBV27, the J call TRBJ1-2; D is unresolved. In germline, CDR1 is MNHEY, CDR2 SMNVEV (reference sequence). CDR3 length: 14 residues. Trimming took off 5 bases at V and 0 bases at J, with 10 bases between the two ends. The CDR3 region is CASSPTGANYGYTF. The CDR3 region has the DNA TGTGCCAGCAGTCCGACGGGTGCTAACTATGGCTACACCTTC.

Concerning this clone: The identical CDR3 is also encoded by other nucleotide sequences in the sample. The chain combines TRBV5-6 with TRBJ1-1, with no clear D. Germline CDR1 and CDR2: SGHDT and YYEEEE. This CDR3 spans 13 amino acids. The ends were cut back, 0 bases at V and 6 bases at J, with 9 bases in the middle. The CDR3 is CASSLAGRAEAFF. The CDR3 nucleotides read TGTGCCAGCAGCTTGGCCGGGAGGGCTGAAGCTTTCTTT.

The CDR3 DNA is TGTGCCTGGAGTGGGACTACAGGGGGCTCTAACGAGCAGTACTTC. Translation: CAWSGTTGGSNEQYF. This chain uses TRBV30 with TRBJ2-7, with TRBD1 identical over 9 bases. The CDR3 totals 15 residues. CDR1 is GTSNPN and CDR2 is SVGIG in the germline V gene (reference sequence). V shed 1 base, J shed 5 bases, and the junction held 9 bases outside the gene matches.

The CDR3 spells CASSFLRANTGELFF. CDR3 nucleotides: TGTGCCAGCAGTTTCCTGAGGGCCAACACCGGGGAGCTGTTTTTT. The genes are TRBV28 and TRBJ2-2; D may be TRBD2 (5 bases). V was clipped by 3 bases and J by 2 bases, with 10 bases between them. Per the germline V gene, CDR1 is MDHEN and CDR2 is SYDVKM. The CDR3 is 15 amino acids.

The sample holds one count of this clone. This chain uses TRBV2 with TRBJ1-1; D possibly corresponds to TRBD1 (6 bases). CDR3 length equals 13 residues. V shed 8 bases and J shed 1 base, with 11 bases lying between them. The germline CDR1 and CDR2 sequences are SNHLY and FYNNEI. CDR3 DNA: TGTGCCAGCTTGCCAGGGGCGAACACTGAAGCTTTCTTT. Translating it yields CASLPGANTEAFF.

The rearrangement joins TRBV6-5 to TRBJ1-1; D gene uncertain. V was trimmed by 0 bases and J by 6 bases, leaving 11 bases between them. The CDR3 consists of 14 residues. In germline, CDR1 is MNHEY, CDR2 SVGAGI. CDR3 sequence: CASSYSINFSEAFF. The CDR3 region has the DNA TGTGCCAGCAGTTACTCGATTAACTTCTCTGAAGCTTTCTTT.

This clone showed up many times. V usage is TRBV28 and J usage is TRBJ1-2, with a tentative D call TRBD1 (6 bases). Germline assignment: CDR1 MDHEN and CDR2 SYDVKM. Between the trimmed V and J ends, which lost 4 bases and 4 bases, there was a span of 16 bases. CDR3 size: 15 residues. CDR3 bases: TGTGCCAGCAGTTACAGGACAGCACAACTCTATGGCTACACCTTC. Translation gives CASSYRTAQLYGYTF.

With respect to this clone: This specimen includes other DNA sequences encoding the same CDR3. CDR3 in amino acids: CASSLQGAYEQYF. The CDR3 DNA reads as TGCGCCAGCAGCTTACAGGGGGCGTACGAGCAGTACTTC. V and J are TRBV5-1 and TRBJ2-7; 9 bases agree with TRBD1. Germline assignment: CDR1 SGHRS and CDR2 YFSETQ. The CDR3 runs 13 residues. J gave up 4 bases and V 2 bases, and 1 base lay outside the gene matches.

This clone came up many times. The rearrangement links TRBV4-2 to TRBJ1-4; perhaps TRBD1 as D (5 bases). Germline CDR1 and CDR2: LGHNA and YNFKEQ. The CDR3 spans 15 residues. V shed 0 bases and J shed 3 bases, with 8 bases lying between them. The CDR3 bases are TGTGCCAGCAGCCAAGAGGGCAGGGCTAATGAAAAACTGTTTTTT. Translation: CASSQEGRANEKLFF.

The V and J genes are TRBV28 and TRBJ2-6; D may be TRBD1 (5 bases). The germline V gene encodes CDR1 MDHEN and CDR2 SYDVKM. The CDR3 has 18 residues. V lost 6 bases to trimming and J lost 1 base, with 19 bases between them. In DNA, the CDR3 is TGTGCCAGCAGCGCCCCAGGGTACCGACAATCTGGGGCCAACGTCCTGACTTTC. It specifies CASSAPGYRQSGANVLTF.

The sample holds a few counts of this clone. The chain links TRBV9 to TRBJ2-3; maybe TRBD2 (5 bases). With 3 bases removed from V and 2 bases from J, the gap between germline ends came to 10 bases. This CDR3 contains 14 residues. Germline CDR1 is SGDLS and CDR2 is YYNGEE. CDR3 protein: CASSESGNTDTQYF. The CDR3, as DNA: TGTGCCAGCAGCGAAAGCGGAAACACAGATACGCAGTATTTT.

The chain links TRBV10-3 to TRBJ1-6; TRBD1 matches 7 bases. The CDR3 runs 14 residues. V lost 10 bases, J lost 5 bases, and 8 bases stayed unmatched. The germline V gene encodes CDR1 ENHRY and CDR2 SYGVKD. The CDR3 sequence is CATRSGTDNSPLHF. CDR3 DNA: TGTGCCACCCGCTCCGGGACAGATAATTCACCCCTCCACTTT.

The CDR3 nucleotides are TGTGCCTGGAGTAGGGGCTTCAATCAGCCCCAGCATTTT. It codes for CAWSRGFNQPQHF. The genes are TRBV30 and TRBJ1-5, with D maybe TRBD1 (5 bases). CDR3 size: 13 residues. V dropped 2 bases and J dropped 3 bases, with 8 bases sitting between them. The germline CDR1 and CDR2 sequences are GTSNPN and SVGIG (reference sequence).

This clone has just a few counts. The genes are TRBV7-3 and TRBJ1-1, with TRBD1 matching 8 bases. The CDR3 has 13 amino acids. Trimming at V came to 5 bases and at J to 8 bases, leaving 7 bases not matched to a gene. Germline values: CDR1 SGHTA, CDR2 FQGTGA. CDR3: CASSPGQGQEAFF. In nucleotides, the CDR3 is TGTGCCAGCAGCCCTGGACAGGGTCAGGAAGCTTTCTTT.

The genes are TRBV4-2 and TRBJ2-7, with 8 nucleotides matching TRBD2. Germline loops: CDR1 LGHNA, CDR2 YNFKEQ. Trimming removed 0 bases from V and 2 bases from J; junction bases left unmatched: 3. The CDR3 sequence is 15 residues long. CDR3 region: CASSQESGGPYEQYF. The CDR3 coding sequence is TGTGCCAGCAGCCAAGAATCGGGAGGGCCCTACGAGCAGTACTTC.

The chain has TRBV5-4 and TRBJ2-7; D perhaps matches TRBD1 (5 bases). The CDR3 contains 14 residues. V lost 2 bases and J lost 6, with 15 bases in between. Germline V gene lookup returns CDR1 SGHNT and CDR2 YYREEE (reference sequence). The CDR3 here is CASSLGHASSEQYF. CDR3 nucleotides: TGTGCCAGCAGCTTAGGACACGCCTCAAGCGAGCAGTACTTC.

This clone has only one observation. The gene calls are TRBV27 and TRBJ2-7; 11 bases align to TRBD2. The length of the CDR3 is 14 residues. V was clipped by 5 bases and J by 6 bases; unmatched bases: 6. Germline CDR1 and CDR2: MNHEY and SMNVEV (reference sequence). Here the CDR3 DNA reads TGTGCCAGCAGTAAACTAGCGGGAGTCGGCGAGCAGTACTTC. It is translated as CASSKLAGVGEQYF.

The chain is built from TRBV19 and TRBJ2-7, with 7 bases fitting TRBD1. This CDR3 is 15 amino acids long. The J segment lost 6 bases and the V segment lost 3 bases, leaving 11 bases of the junction unmatched. Germline loops: CDR1 LNHDA, CDR2 SQIVND (reference sequence). The CDR3 is CASSIRGFEAAEQYF. The CDR3 DNA follows: TGTGCCAGTAGTATCAGGGGGTTCGAGGCCGCCGAGCAGTACTTC.

The V and J genes are TRBV19 and TRBJ2-5; 7 positions match TRBD2. Looked up from germline, CDR1 is LNHDA and CDR2 is SQIVND (reference sequence). The CDR3 is made up of 14 amino acids. Trimming at V came to 6 bases and at J to 4 bases, leaving 8 bases not matched to a gene. CDR3 region: CASSKMTSRETQYF. The CDR3 region has the DNA TGTGCCAGTAGCAAGATGACTAGCAGAGAGACCCAGTACTTC.

V and J are TRBV5-1 and TRBJ2-3, with a weak D call TRBD1 (7 bases). CDR1 and CDR2 (germline): SGHRS, YFSETQ. The CDR3 has 16 residues. V dropped 4 bases and J dropped 4 bases, with 19 bases sitting between them. The CDR3 DNA is TGCGCCAGCAGCGGAGGGACAGCGGCTAGCGCAGATACGCAGTATTTT. Its protein product is CASSGGTAASADTQYF. The full variable domain, rest sourced from reference TRBV5-1 and TRBJ2-3, is KAGVTQTPRYLIKTRGQQVTLSCSPISGHRSVSWYQQTPGQGLQFLFEYFSETQRNKGNFPGRFSGRQFSNSRSEMNVSTLELGDSALYLCASSGGTAASADTQYFGPGTRLTVL.

The rearrangement joins TRBV5-1 to TRBJ1-1; 7 positions match TRBD1. Looked up from germline, CDR1 is SGHRS and CDR2 is YFSETQ. Germline trimming cut 3 bases from V and 0 bases from J; bases unmatched to any gene: 5. This CDR3 region has 15 residues. CDR3 sequence reads: CASSSRQGMNTEAFF. The CDR3 nucleotides read TGCGCCAGCAGCTCCCGACAGGGCATGAACACTGAAGCTTTCTTT.

This chain links TRBV11-2 with TRBJ2-6; the match to TRBD1 covers 7 bases. The trim removed 6 bases at V and 0 bases at J, leaving 5 bases unmatched. The CDR3 is 16 residues long. Germline-derived CDR1 and CDR2 are SGHAT and FQNNGV. CDR3 sequence: CASRSYRGSGANVLTF. CDR3 DNA: TGTGCCAGCAGGTCCTACAGGGGCTCTGGGGCCAACGTCCTGACTTTC. The full variable domain, with the rest looked up from reference TRBV11-2 and TRBJ2-6, is EAGVAQSPRYKIIEKRQSVAFWCNPISGHATLYWYQQILGQGPKLLIQFQNNGVVDDSQLPKDRFSAERLKGVDSTLKIQPAKLEDSAVYLCASRSYRGSGANVLTFGAGSRLTVL.

This rearrangement joins TRBV5-8 to TRBJ1-5; 10 nucleotides align to TRBD1. Germline loops: CDR1 SGHTS, CDR2 YDEGEE. This CDR3 comprises 14 residues. The J segment lost 6 bases and the V segment lost 3 bases, leaving 3 bases of the junction unmatched. The CDR3 DNA reads as TGTGCCAGCAGCTCGGGACAGGGGAGTCAGCCCCAGCATTTT. Amino acid sequence: CASSSGQGSQPQHF.

The V gene is TRBV6-5, the J gene TRBJ1-5; D ambiguous. Looked up from germline, CDR1 is MNHEY and CDR2 is SVGAGI. The CDR3 has 12 amino acids. V shed 5 bases and J shed 14 bases, with 16 bases lying between them. CDR3 sequence (DNA): TGTGCCAGCAGTCAGATTCTCGACATGAAGCATTTT. It specifies CASSQILDMKHF.

This clone appeared once. V gene TRBV5-4 combines with J gene TRBJ2-3; TRBD2 is a possible D gene (5 bases). The CDR3 totals 15 residues. V lost 0 bases to trimming and J lost 1 base, with 9 bases between them. Germline-derived CDR1 and CDR2 are SGHNT and YYREEE (reference sequence). The CDR3 DNA sequence: TGTGCCAGCAGCTTGGTGGCGGGCCGCACAGATACGCAGTATTTT. It encodes CASSLVAGRTDTQYF.

V usage is TRBV20-1 and J usage is TRBJ2-1; D is perhaps TRBD2 (5 bases). CDR3 length: 11 amino acids. With 7 bases removed from V and 12 bases from J, the gap between germline ends came to 16 bases. CDR1 is DFQATT and CDR2 is SNEGSKA in the germline V gene (reference sequence). CDR3 amino acids: CSVSTVEGQFF. CDR3 sequence (DNA): TGCAGTGTTAGTACCGTCGAGGGGCAGTTCTTC.

The genes are TRBV7-9 and TRBJ1-3; D uncertain. CDR3 length: 16 residues. Germline V lookup: CDR1 SEHNR, CDR2 FQNEAQ (reference sequence). V shed 5 bases and J shed 0 bases, with 14 bases lying between them. CDR3 nucleotides: TGTGCCAGCAGCCGTGCCCTCAGTGGCTCTGGAAACACCATATATTTT. It encodes CASSRALSGSGNTIYF.

The rearrangement links TRBV6-5 to TRBJ1-4; perhaps TRBD1 as D (6 bases). The ends were cut back, 6 bases at V and 6 bases at J, with 17 bases in the middle. Looked up from germline, CDR1 is MNHEY and CDR2 is SVGAGI. The CDR3 is made up of 15 amino acids. The CDR3: CASRSWGGQDEKLFF. The CDR3, as DNA: TGTGCCAGCAGGAGTTGGGGGGGCCAGGATGAAAAACTGTTTTTT.

CDR3 amino acids: CASSGGRRDFGEKLFF. CDR3 nucleotides: TGTGCCAGCAGCGGGGGCCGTAGGGATTTCGGTGAAAAACTGTTTTTT. The V and J genes are TRBV9 and TRBJ1-4, with D perhaps TRBD1 (5 bases). Trimming removed 3 bases from V and 7 bases from J, with 19 bases in between. The CDR3 covers 16 residues. Germline V gene sequence: CDR1 SGDLS, CDR2 YYNGEE.

The chain uses TRBV24-1 and TRBJ2-1, with 8 positions matching TRBD1. Germline V gene lookup returns CDR1 KGHDR and CDR2 SFDVKD. J gave up 0 bases and V 2 bases, and 2 bases lay outside the gene matches. This CDR3 is built from 16 residues. The CDR3 sequence: CATSDSGGASYNEQFF. In DNA form, the CDR3 reads TGTGCCACCAGTGATTCAGGGGGCGCCTCCTACAATGAGCAGTTCTTC.